The T cell receptor beta chain described here comes from a study of cytomegalovirus exposure and HLA in healthy donors. General observations from the study: Overall, roughly 150 TCR beta chains were annotated as cytomegalovirus-associated. TCR association rates varied by HLA locus in a later analysis, with DRB1 highest and HLA-C lowest. V- and J-gene trimming of TCR beta was linked (in a later analysis) to a missense DCLRE1C variant. Some V segments could not be told apart, so they were left out, TRBV6-2 and TRBV6-3 among them.

This clone was seen many times. What it binds is not known. The J segment lost 7 bases and the V segment lost 0 bases, leaving 2 bases of the junction unmatched. The CDR3 is 15 amino acids. CDR1 MNHEY and CDR2 SVGAGI come from the germline V gene. PCR primers comprised 60 Vbeta and 13 Jbeta primers. Some clones are missing from TCRdb's copy, which holds only in-frame ones; the method was immunoSEQ multiplex PCR. This repertoire shows 83,000 or so clones, around 79% found once; its top ten account for approximately 6%. This chain joins TRBV6-5 and TRBJ2-2; 10 bases match TRBD2. The sequencing input was PBMCs. The clonotype was recovered from a female donor in good health and CMV-seronegative. CDR3 residues: CASSYSTSGHGELFF. The CDR3 DNA sequence: TGTGCCAGCAGTTACTCGACTAGCGGGCACGGGGAGCTGTTTTTT.